This T cell receptor (beta chain) was sequenced for a study of post-analysis software for immune sequencing data (dated by TCRdb to 2014 to 2015). About the study as a whole: Relapsing-remitting, secondary progressive and progressive-relapsing multiple sclerosis were recorded as disease courses, and subtype annotation was lacking for some patients. The patient repertoires were compared against some twelve previously published healthy control repertoires obtained from donors aged about 6 to 25 years. A subset of samples was prepared in parallel using single-end sample barcoding, then pooled and co-amplified after Illumina adapter ligation. General findings and caveats noted by the study authors: Strong co-clustering of samples prepared in the same batch was shown by direct clustering with F measure, prompting a batch-effect correction. Normalized Chao1 diversity was significantly lower in multiple sclerosis patients than controls, suggesting substantial peripheral T-cell clonal expansion. The multiple sclerosis patient group was slightly younger than the control group. Four or five TRBV segments, including TRBV5-6, TRBV5-1 and TRBV20-1, were significantly more frequent in patients than controls.

The library was prepared using PCR. The instrument was an Illumina HiSeq 2500. Unique molecular identifiers were incorporated into TCR beta cDNA libraries to reduce PCR and sequencing biases. Every 1 to 10 million input T cells yielded about 500,000 cDNA molecules, meaning each molecule approximated one T cell. The patient libraries were prepared and sequenced with the same protocol used for the earlier healthy control dataset. Within a given batch, samples were prepared together, multiplexed and sequenced on the same HiSeq lane. The authors processed their data as follows. MIGEC was used to process the raw barcoded reads, and molecular identifier groups with only a single read were discarded before consensus assembly and CDR3 extraction. VDJtools was used for post-analysis of the clonotype tables, and diversity was normalized by down-sampling every dataset to the size of the smallest sample. To correct batch-related cross-sample contamination, repertoire overlap clustering matched CDR3 amino acid sequences but not nucleotide sequences. TCRdb reworked the public reads: Q25 trimming with fastp, MiXCR clone assembly, productive beta chains retained. Entries are consolidated by CDR3 protein sequence, retaining the most common genes and DNA. What appears here as the V and J calls and clone size reflects TCRdb's work, not the paper's. This sample gives about 760,000 distinct CDR3 sequences in total; less than 35% of them show up just once. Of the sample, around 0.6% is held by the ten largest clones.

The CDR3 starts with the cysteine, ends with the phenylalanine, and has 14 residues. CDR3 DNA only is kept here, 42 bases in frame from base 1. The V end gives up 6 bases and the J end 0 bases, leaving 2 bases in the junction not matched to a gene. The CDR1 and CDR2 encoded by the germline V gene are SQVTM and ANQGSEA. This clonotype was counted at least ten times. Its cognate antigen has yet to be identified. No per-base quality is available; no much larger clone lies one base away. To demonstrate the VDJtools post-analysis software, TCR beta repertoires were profiled from the peripheral blood of some 12 young patients with multiple sclerosis. Multiple sclerosis patients were children and adolescents aged about 6 to 15 years.

What was sequenced was blood. The receptor comes from a girl aged 10-17 years with multiple sclerosis. The chain employs TRBV29-1 and TRBJ2-7; 13 bases in the junction line up with TRBD2. The sequenced DNA is TGCAGCGTGACTAGCGGGGGGAGCTCCTACGAGCAGTACTTC. It specifies CSVTSGGSSYEQYF.